This T cell receptor beta chain is from a study of cytomegalovirus exposure and HLA in healthy donors (dated by TCRdb to about 2017). Regarding the complete study: An earlier analysis of 587 of the donors reported 276 Gb of sequence data and 100 million to 120 million unique TCR beta sequences obtained from roughly 170 million T cells. Along with the roughly 610-subject first cohort, a separate validation cohort of over a hundred different subjects was used. High-throughput TCR immunosequencing, statistical association of individual TCRs with disease status, and machine learning were combined to predict cytomegalovirus infection status. About five DR-DQ haplotypes were treated as single units for association and clustering because of strong linkage in the cohort. The aim of the study was to test whether cataloging public T cell receptors could identify signatures of past pathogen exposure. The T cell repertoires of under 750 subjects were profiled by immunosequencing and related to cytomegalovirus serostatus. Every discovery cohort repertoire had been produced on one sequencing platform. HLA typing covered class I and class II loci at four-digit resolution. The later analysis used no new phenotypic data to find candidate immune exposures, relying instead on TCR beta sequences and their occurrence across donors. Typing coverage varied by locus: roughly 629-640 donors for A, B, C, DRB1 and DQB1; 500 to 550 for DQA1; more than 600 for DPA1; fewer than 480 for DPB1. Across some 400 genotyped donors of the cohort, an average of 235,054 unique TCR beta nucleotide sequences per donor were sequenced, and 15% to 20% of those sequences were non-productive. An early release covering approximately 600 HLA-typed donors comprised about 300 gigabases of sequencing data and some 79 million unique TCR sequences. In a later analysis, previously published TCR beta repertoires from 600 to 850 donors were re-analyzed and high-resolution HLA genotyping was added so that TCR occurrence patterns could be studied. Of the 300 to 500 genotyped donors, 81% were placed in the genetic ancestry cluster associated with self-reported Caucasian donors. In an earlier analysis of roughly 600 of the donors, high-throughput TCR beta sequencing was used to judge whether each TCR beta V gene segment behaved as functional or pseudogenic. Genome-wide SNP genotypes for about three fifths of the roughly 700 donors were used in a later genetic analysis, which treated that subset as a discovery cohort. Alongside the repertoire data, information on donor age, sex, ethnicity and CMV serostatus was compiled.

The library was prepared using the immunoSEQ multiplex PCR assay. For the multiplex PCR, a mixture combining 60 forward primers for TCR Vbeta segments and 13 reverse primers for TCR Jbeta segments was used. A multiplex PCR assay on genomic DNA amplified the CDR3 region of rearranged TCR beta genes. The amplified TCR beta libraries were sequenced on the Illumina HiSeq System as 87-base-pair reads. In the original analysis: Across the 700 or so repertoires, a later analysis counted 80 million or so unique TCR beta chains, around 10 million of which were shared by at least two donors. A nearest-neighbor algorithm error-corrected the raw reads and collapsed the reads into unique sequences, merging closely related sequences to remove PCR and sequencing errors. Alignment of CDR3 sequences to IMGT reference sequences was used to assign V, D and J gene segments. For a sequence to be retained, a match of at least six nucleotides was required to both a V gene segment and a J gene segment. A rearrangement was called productive if the CDR3 had no stop codons and remained in frame with V and J, and every other rearrangement was called non-productive. Following IMGT convention, CDR3 was defined as the stretch from the second conserved V-encoded cysteine up to the conserved J-encoded phenylalanine. Sequences without an unambiguous match to a single V gene segment were excluded from the earlier analysis of 500 to 700 of the donors. In an earlier analysis of approximately 500 of the donors, a V segment was called functional when productive rearrangements were above 56.7%, and segregating when the standard deviation between donors exceeded 5%. A statistical classification framework was built for diagnosing cytomegalovirus status from the catalog of TCR beta chain sequences. In a later analysis, TCR nucleotide sequences were compared against IMGT/GENE-DB human TR gene sequences so that V and J genes could be assigned. In a later analysis, CDR3 sequences and most-parsimonious VDJ recombination scenarios were assigned using the TCRdist pipeline. In a later analysis, each TCR beta chain was defined by its CDR3 amino acid sequence together with its V-gene family, and reads without a unique V-gene family were excluded. In a later analysis, approximately 590 highly shared, low-generation-probability nucleotide sequences were removed to address suspected cross-contamination and a sequencing artifact. For each public chain, a later analysis derived a clonal expansion index from normalized ranks of inferred template counts within each repertoire. Generation probabilities in a later analysis came from a VDJ recombination model fitted to out-of-frame rearrangements, and those results were checked against IGoR. In a later analysis, TCR-TCR, TCR-HLA and TCR-CMV co-occurrence was scored with hypergeometric tests, and a repertoire-size bias correction was applied to TCR pairs. False discovery rates were estimated in a later analysis by permuting HLA or CMV assignments 20 times. In a later analysis, co-occurring TCRs were grouped using DBSCAN, and TCRdist sequence similarity was added for clustering within HLA-allele-positive subsets. For co-occurrence clustering, repertoires with fewer than 30,000 or more than 120,000 public chains were excluded, along with several repertoires with anomalous nucleotide sharing. TCRdb took over this immuneACCESS table, retaining in-frame rearrangements with V and J assigned. Such tables are incomplete; in checked studies, under half of the missing clones stem from an unresolved V gene, and the remainder is unexplained. Clonal size and the V and J genes are those of that table, whereas D and trimming came from the DNA. The sample data list fewer than 200,000 clones, and approximately 80% of these were observed just once. Of the sample, roughly 7.5% falls within the top ten clones.

The cohort was made up of hundreds of healthy bone marrow donors. At the time of sampling, all cohort members were nominally healthy, though unrecorded immune exposures were likely present. The donor was CMV seropositive and belonged to the group of about 290 seropositive cohort members. A peripheral blood sample was collected from each donor, and TCR beta sequencing was performed on peripheral blood mononuclear cells. Genomic DNA extraction from the blood cell samples was performed with the Qiagen DNeasy Blood Extraction Kit. Paper-wide results and their limitations: A later analysis reported that several top co-occurrence clusters appeared linked to parvovirus B19, influenza, CMV and Epstein-Barr virus. Most TCR sequences were seen in very few donors, while some public TCRs were found in many individuals. In an earlier analysis of some 550 of the donors, most TCR beta V segments were observed in productive rearrangements about 90% or about 30% of the time, broadly matching IMGT annotations. A cluster of highly shared sequence variants was judged likely to be a technical artifact of the sequencing pipeline. Only TCR beta chains were sequenced in this cohort, and the absence of alpha or paired-chain data limited detectable features. Because HLA typing was unavailable for some donors at each locus, only the typed subset was used in association tests. In a later analysis, HLA-associated TCR beta chains showed more clonal expansion and lower generation probabilities than non-associated chains that were equally common. It was suggested by the authors that the approach could potentially be generalized to other disease states and immunological phenotypes. In both the original and validation cohorts, the classifier was reported to diagnose cytomegalovirus status with high specificity and sensitivity. In a later genetic analysis, a missense DCLRE1C variant was associated with V-gene and J-gene trimming of TCR beta chains, and the association was replicated in an independent cohort. A later genetic analysis reported fewer N-insertions in productive TCRs among donors in an Asian-associated ancestry cluster than the roughly 620-donor mean. Presence/absence analyses assumed roughly uniform sequencing depth across donors, an assumption that may not hold. A later analysis associated 16,951 TCR beta sequences with specific HLA alleles at a false discovery rate of 0.05. Strong co-occurrence of HLA alleles, especially DR and DQ, made assigning TCR associations to individual alleles difficult. According to a later analysis, most CMV-associated TCR beta chains appeared to be HLA-restricted, and the HLA associations seemed to be driven largely by CMV exposure. The earlier analysis of around 600 of the donors excluded some 16 rarely observed V segments, including chromosome 9 orphons, because counts were too low. A few of the identified cytomegalovirus-associated TCR beta chains were confirmed in vitro to be specific for cytomegalovirus antigens. Correlated functional status among segregating V segments might reflect linkage disequilibrium, but an unknown experimental factor could not be ruled out. In a later analysis, the rate of TCR association differed among HLA loci, with DRB1 alleles having the most associated TCRs and HLA-C alleles having the fewest. The study gave a list of 150 to 200 TCR beta chains associated with cytomegalovirus. CMV serostatus was the only immune exposure information available for the cohort. Because the 87-base-pair reads could not distinguish some IMGT-functional V segments, including TRBV6-2 and TRBV6-3, those segments were excluded. A further reported finding was that TCR beta sequences accurately predicted the HLA-A and HLA-B alleles for most subjects in the first cohort.

This clone was counted a few times. Its specific antigen is unknown. Base quality data are lacking; no much larger clone is found one base away. The V end gives up 8 bases and the J end 5 bases, leaving 9 bases in the junction not matched to a gene. Via the germline V gene, CDR1 is MDHEN and CDR2 SYDVKM. The CDR3 contains 14 residues, cysteine and phenylalanine counted. The DNA shown is the 42-base CDR3, in frame from base 1. This receptor chain uses TRBV28 and TRBJ1-3; the central 7 bases match TRBD1. The receptor was derived from a woman in her 30s in good health and CMV-seropositive. The sequenced sample consisted of PBMCs. The CDR3 in this case is CASRTGEIRNTIYF. In nucleotide form, the sequence is TGTGCCAGCCGTACAGGGGAGATTAGAAACACCATATATTTT.